This entry features one T cell receptor beta chain sequence. The antigen remains undetermined. RNA was isolated and reverse transcribed to cDNA, the sequencing template. Sequencing used immunoSEQ multiplex PCR; TCRdb keeps in-frame clones, though not all of them. Of about 98,000 clones detected, over 40% appear once; the ten largest clones hold 0.75% to 0.9%. This record belongs to a study of CD8+ T cells in alopecia areata. Germline CDR1 reads MDHEN; CDR2 reads SYDVKM. The CDR3 runs 15 residues. V gave up 3 bases and J gave up 8 bases; unmatched junction bases: 10. General study points: It was lesional scalp, especially alopecia totalis/universalis, that showed higher clonality than normal scalp.

The source material was CD4+ T cells sorted from blood. The rearrangement links TRBV28 to TRBJ1-2, with 9 bases that match TRBD1. The clonotype comes from a human donor with alopecia areata. The CDR3 DNA sequence: TGTGCCAGCAGTTTCGGGACAGGGATCCGCGGGGGCTACACCTTC. It yields the protein CASSFGTGIRGGYTF.